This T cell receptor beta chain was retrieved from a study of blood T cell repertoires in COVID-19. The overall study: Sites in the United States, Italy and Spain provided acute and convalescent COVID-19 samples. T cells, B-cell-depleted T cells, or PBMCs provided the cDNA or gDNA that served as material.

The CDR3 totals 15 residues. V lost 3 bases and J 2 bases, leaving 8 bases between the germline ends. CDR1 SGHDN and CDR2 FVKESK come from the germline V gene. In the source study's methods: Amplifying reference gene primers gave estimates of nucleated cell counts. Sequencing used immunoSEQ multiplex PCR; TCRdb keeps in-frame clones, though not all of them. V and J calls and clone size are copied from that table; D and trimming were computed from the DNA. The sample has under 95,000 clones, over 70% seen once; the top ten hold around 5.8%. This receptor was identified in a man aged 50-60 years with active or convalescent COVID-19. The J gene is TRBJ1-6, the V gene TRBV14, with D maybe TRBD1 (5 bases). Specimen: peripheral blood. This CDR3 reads CASSQPGTYNSPLHF. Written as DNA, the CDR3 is TGTGCCAGCAGCCAGCCAGGGACCTATAATTCACCCCTCCACTTT.